Listed here is a single T cell receptor (beta chain). Its antigen is still unknown. Per-base qualities were not stored, and no clone one base away is much larger. This entry belongs to a study of cytomegalovirus exposure and HLA in healthy donors (dated by TCRdb to between 2016 and 2019). Regarding the study in general: According to an earlier analysis of several hundred of the donors, 150 million to 200 million T cells yielded roughly 110 million unique TCR beta sequences and approximately 300 Gb of sequence data. Roughly 320 gigabases of sequencing data and around 85 million unique TCR sequences made up an early release that covered fewer than 650 HLA-typed donors. Of the roughly 420 genotyped donors, more than 75% were placed in the genetic ancestry cluster associated with self-reported Caucasian donors. The study aimed to test whether cataloging public T cell receptors could reveal signatures of past pathogen exposure. The T cell repertoires of some 670 subjects were profiled by immunosequencing and related to cytomegalovirus serostatus. A separate validation cohort of about 110 different subjects was used in addition to the 666-subject first cohort. To predict cytomegalovirus infection status, the study combined high-throughput TCR immunosequencing, statistical association of individual TCRs with disease status, and machine learning. A later analysis re-analyzed previously published TCR beta repertoires from 500 to 700 donors and added high-resolution HLA genotyping to study TCR occurrence patterns. The later analysis used no new phenotypic data to find candidate immune exposures, relying instead on TCR beta sequences and their occurrence across donors. An earlier analysis of fewer than 700 of the donors applied high-throughput TCR beta sequencing to assess whether each TCR beta V gene segment acted as functional or pseudogenic. Donor age, sex, ethnicity and CMV serostatus were collected together with the repertoire data. A later genetic analysis took genome-wide SNP genotypes for about 65% of the 666 donors and used that subset as a discovery cohort. All discovery cohort repertoires had been generated on a single sequencing platform. Both class I and class II loci were covered by HLA typing, at four-digit resolution. The number of donors typed differed by locus, with about 629-630 for A, B, C, DRB1 and DQB1, approximately 500 for DQA1, 606 for DPA1, and 400 to 490 for DPB1. Because of strong linkage in the cohort, five DR-DQ haplotypes were treated as single units for association and clustering. Among around 400 genotyped donors of the cohort, an average of 235,054 unique TCR beta nucleotide sequences were sequenced per donor, roughly a sixth of them non-productive. Points the paper makes about the study in general: A further reported finding was that TCR beta sequences accurately predicted the HLA-A and HLA-B alleles for most subjects in the first cohort. Roughly uniform sequencing depth across donors was assumed in presence/absence analyses, although this assumption may not hold. Correlated functional status among segregating V segments might reflect linkage disequilibrium, but an unknown experimental factor could not be ruled out. In a later analysis, some 18,000 TCR beta sequences were associated with specific HLA alleles at a false discovery rate of 0.05. HLA typing was unavailable for some donors at each locus, so association tests used only the typed subset. In vitro tests confirmed that a few of the cytomegalovirus-associated TCR beta chains recognize cytomegalovirus antigens. The 87-base-pair reads could not distinguish some IMGT-functional V segments, including TRBV6-2 and TRBV6-3, so those segments were excluded. An association between a missense DCLRE1C variant and V-gene and J-gene trimming of TCR beta chains was found in a later genetic analysis and replicated in an independent cohort. Most TCR sequences were seen in very few donors, while some public TCRs were found in many individuals. A cluster of highly shared sequence variants was judged likely to represent a technical artifact of the sequencing pipeline. The study listed 150 to 200 TCR beta chains as associated with cytomegalovirus. In this cohort, only TCR beta chains were sequenced, and detectable features were limited by the absence of alpha or paired-chain data. Most CMV-associated TCR beta chains appeared to be HLA-restricted in a later analysis, and the HLA associations seemed to be driven largely by CMV exposure. Because counts were too low, under 20 rarely observed V segments, including chromosome 9 orphons, were left out of the earlier analysis of a few hundred of the donors. In an earlier analysis of approximately 590 of the donors, most TCR beta V segments appeared in productive rearrangements about 90% or about 30% of the time, broadly matching IMGT annotations. A later analysis reported that several top co-occurrence clusters appeared linked to parvovirus B19, influenza, CMV and Epstein-Barr virus. Strong co-occurrence of HLA alleles, especially DR and DQ, made assigning TCR associations to individual alleles difficult. According to the authors, the approach could potentially be generalized to other disease states and immunological phenotypes. Immune exposure information for the cohort was limited to CMV serostatus. According to a later genetic analysis, donors in an Asian-associated ancestry cluster had fewer N-insertions in productive TCRs than the approximately 710-donor mean. In both the original and validation cohorts, the classifier was reported to diagnose cytomegalovirus status with high specificity and sensitivity. A later analysis found that TCR association rates varied across HLA loci, with DRB1 alleles showing the most associated TCRs and HLA-C alleles the fewest. In a later analysis, HLA-associated TCR beta chains showed more clonal expansion and lower generation probabilities than non-associated chains that were equally common.

Library prep was done by the immunoSEQ multiplex PCR assay. The multiplex PCR relied on a mix of 60 forward primers for TCR Vbeta segments and 13 reverse primers for TCR Jbeta segments. The CDR3 region of rearranged TCR beta genes was amplified from genomic DNA by a multiplex PCR assay. Amplified TCR beta libraries were sequenced as 87-base-pair reads on the Illumina HiSeq System. As for how the authors treated the data: A later analysis tallied 75 million to 95 million unique TCR beta chains across the 650 to 750 repertoires, and about 12 million of those chains were shared by two or more donors. A nearest-neighbor algorithm error-corrected the raw reads and collapsed the reads into unique sequences, merging closely related sequences to remove PCR and sequencing errors. Alignment of CDR3 sequences to IMGT reference sequences was used to assign V, D and J gene segments. For a sequence to be retained, a match of at least six nucleotides was required to both a V gene segment and a J gene segment. A rearrangement counted as productive if the CDR3 had no stop codons and remained in frame with V and J, and every other rearrangement counted as non-productive. CDR3 was defined according to IMGT convention as the region running from the second conserved V-encoded cysteine to the conserved J-encoded phenylalanine. The earlier analysis of fewer than 700 of the donors excluded sequences that lacked an unambiguous match to a single V gene segment. An earlier analysis of fewer than 650 of the donors classified V segments as functional when productive rearrangements were above 56.7% and as segregating when the standard deviation between donors was above 5%. A statistical classification framework was built for diagnosing cytomegalovirus status from the catalog of TCR beta chain sequences. A later analysis assigned V and J genes by comparing TCR nucleotide sequences with IMGT/GENE-DB human TR gene sequences. In a later analysis, CDR3 sequences and most-parsimonious VDJ recombination scenarios were assigned using the TCRdist pipeline. A later analysis defined each TCR beta chain by its CDR3 amino acid sequence plus V-gene family, and excluded reads lacking a unique V-gene family. To address suspected cross-contamination and a sequencing artifact, a later analysis removed 450 to 700 highly shared, low-generation-probability nucleotide sequences. A later analysis calculated a clonal expansion index for each public chain from normalized within-repertoire ranks of inferred template counts. In a later analysis, generation probabilities were computed using a VDJ recombination model fitted to out-of-frame rearrangements, and the results were checked against IGoR. In a later analysis, TCR-TCR, TCR-HLA and TCR-CMV co-occurrence was scored with hypergeometric tests, and a repertoire-size bias correction was applied to TCR pairs. A later analysis estimated false discovery rates by permuting HLA or CMV assignments 20 times. In a later analysis, co-occurring TCRs were grouped using DBSCAN, with TCRdist sequence similarity added in when clustering inside HLA-allele-positive subsets. For co-occurrence clustering, repertoires with fewer than 30,000 or more than 120,000 public chains were excluded, along with roughly 5 repertoires with anomalous nucleotide sharing. In TCRdb, the immuneACCESS table is reduced to in-frame sequences with V and J assigned. These tables do not hold every clone; where another copy was compared, an unresolved V gene accounts for under half, and the others remain unexplained. D and trimming were read from the DNA, whereas the V and J calls and clone size are those reported in that table. The sample table records more than 110,000 clones; 80% of these occur just once. 4.5% to 6.5% of the sample belongs to the ten largest clones.

The germline V gene supplies CDR1 SGHTS and CDR2 YDEGEE. Spanning cysteine to phenylalanine, the CDR3 consists of 15 amino acids. This entry keeps only the CDR3 DNA: 45 bases, framed from base 1. The junction carries 14 bases between V and J, which are trimmed by 0 bases and 5 bases respectively. The cohort was made up of 500 to 800 healthy bone marrow donors. At the time of sampling, all cohort members were nominally healthy, though unrecorded immune exposures were likely present. The donor tested CMV seronegative, placing the donor among the 300 to 400 seronegative members of the cohort. Each donor provided a peripheral blood sample, and peripheral blood mononuclear cells were used for TCR beta sequencing. The Qiagen DNeasy Blood Extraction Kit was used to extract genomic DNA from the blood cell samples.

This sequence originates from a male donor in good health and CMV-seronegative. Input material: PBMCs. The chain employs TRBV5-8 and TRBJ1-2; a weak D assignment points to TRBD1 (5 bases agree). The CDR3 in this case is CASSLGDSPSYGYTF. The nucleotide sequence reads TGTGCCAGCAGCTTGGGCGACAGTCCTTCTTATGGCTACACCTTC.